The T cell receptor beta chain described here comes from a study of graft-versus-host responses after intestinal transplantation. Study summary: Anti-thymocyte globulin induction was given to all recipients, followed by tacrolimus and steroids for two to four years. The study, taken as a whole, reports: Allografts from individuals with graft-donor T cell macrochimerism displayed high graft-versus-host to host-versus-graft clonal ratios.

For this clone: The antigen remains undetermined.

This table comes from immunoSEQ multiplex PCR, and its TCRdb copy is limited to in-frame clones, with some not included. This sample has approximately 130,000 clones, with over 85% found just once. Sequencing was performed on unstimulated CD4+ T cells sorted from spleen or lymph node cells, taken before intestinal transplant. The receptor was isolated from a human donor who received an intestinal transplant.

CDR3 sequence: CASSFRTGWRHATNEKLFF. CDR3 bases: TGTGCCAGCAGCTTTCGGACAGGGTGGAGGCATGCAACTAATGAAAAACTGTTTTTT. The chain uses TRBV5-8 and TRBJ1-4; TRBD1 aligns across 8 bases. Per germline, CDR1 SGHTS and CDR2 YDEGEE. This CDR3 is built from 19 residues. V shed 2 bases, J shed 0 bases, and the junction held 12 bases outside the gene matches.